The T cell receptor (beta chain) under discussion was sequenced for a study of technical replicates of blood from a few donors. The method was immunoSEQ multiplex PCR; TCRdb's version includes in-frame clones alone and lacks a portion of them. The data hold nearly 70,000 clones, with almost 95% observed a single time. The CDR3 has 16 residues. The V and J ends lost 6 bases and 4 bases, in that order; junction bases with no gene match: 11. Germline CDR1 is MNHEY and CDR2 is SMNVEV (reference sequence). The chain couples TRBV27 to TRBJ2-1; 8 bases fit TRBD2. The clonotype originates from a human donor in good health. The sequenced material came from T cells isolated from PBMCs. Here the CDR3 reads CASSNSLAGPYNEQFF. In DNA form, the CDR3 reads TGTGCCAGCAGCAACTCCTTAGCGGGACCTTACAATGAGCAGTTCTTC.